There are a few counts of the clone carrying this TCR beta chain. Its antigen is still unknown. This sample was taken from a study of T-cell memory formation after mild COVID-19. Whole-study findings and limits: Among contracting clones, CD4+ were mainly CM/EM and CD8+ enriched in EMRA. Clones that got smaller from day 15 to 85 had even CD4/CD8, while clones growing later tipped toward CD4+.

V was shortened by 7 bases and J by 4 bases, with 6 bases between the two germline ends. This CDR3 region has 11 residues. Germline values: CDR1 MDHEN, CDR2 SYDVKM. TCRdb re-called the 5' RACE reads with MiXCR, one entry per CDR3 protein. The data show about 290,000 distinct CDR3 sequences, with around 15% seen just once and 22% held by the top ten. The TCR sequence derives from a man between 18 and 35 years old who had mild COVID-19 (a few samples of this study predate the infection). Cell type and time point are not known. Material for sequencing was PBMCs or a T cell subset sorted from them (not recorded which). This chain uses TRBV28 with TRBJ2-3; D is unclear. This chain's CDR3 is CASIRADTQYF. In DNA, the CDR3 is TGTGCCAGCATCCGGGCAGATACGCAGTATTTT.